Below are 11 T cell receptor beta chains sequenced from a single sample in a study of Tregs in tolerant kidney transplant recipients (dated by TCRdb to the late 2010s). Preparation of the library involved the immunoSEQ multiplex PCR assay. TCRdb carries this immuneACCESS record with in-frame sequences only. Its versions omit some clonotypes, under half of them owing to an unresolved V gene in the studies checked, with the rest unexplained. This sample holds fewer than 60,000 clones; about nine tenths were observed only once. The ten largest clones take up roughly 15% of the sample. Related donors were used in the transplants with nonmyeloablative bone marrow transplantation, and mixed chimerism was transient in the human trials. The source material was CD8+ T cells from blood (PBMCs), sampled 24 months after the transplant. Receptors were obtained from a human patient who received a combined kidney and bone marrow transplant. Following transplantation, T cells from the graft donor may be among those present.

This rearrangement joins TRBV28 to TRBJ2-4, with a tentative D call TRBD2 (6 bases). Germline CDR1 and CDR2: MDHEN and SYDVKM. The V end was cut by 5 bases, the J end by 6 bases, with 14 bases between. The CDR3 sequence is 14 residues long. The CDR3 here is CASSRGRSGNIQYF. In DNA form, the CDR3 reads TGTGCCAGCAGTCGGGGGAGGAGTGGAAACATTCAGTACTTC.

This rearrangement joins TRBV6-1 to TRBJ1-5; D is ambiguous. The CDR3 has 16 residues. Trimming removed 2 bases at V and 0 bases at J, with 11 bases between. Germline CDR1 reads MNHNS; CDR2 reads SASEGT. CDR3 sequence reads: CASSEHSTYSNQPQHF. DNA for the CDR3: TGTGCCAGCAGTGAACATTCAACTTATAGCAATCAGCCCCAGCATTTT.

The V and J genes are TRBV7-9 and TRBJ2-5, with 12 nucleotides matching TRBD2. The CDR3 covers 18 residues. In germline, CDR1 is SEHNR, CDR2 FQNEAQ (reference sequence). V lost 5 bases, J lost 1 base, and 11 bases stayed unmatched. CDR3 coding DNA: TGTGCCAGCAGCGGTGAACTAGCGGGAGGTCTGATCCAAGAGACCCAGTACTTC. Residues: CASSGELAGGLIQETQYF.

This rearrangement joins TRBV5-1 to TRBJ2-3; 11 bases are a match to TRBD2. The V gene end was trimmed by 1 base and the J gene end by 5 bases; junction bases not matched to a gene: 6. Germline values: CDR1 SGHRS, CDR2 YFSETQ. The CDR3 runs 16 residues. In DNA, the CDR3 is TGCGCCAGCAGCTTGTCTAGCGGGGGGAGAGGAGATACGCAGTATTTT. Amino acid sequence: CASSLSSGGRGDTQYF.

This clone was seen a single time. The CDR3 is CASSPTSGSMGEQYF. Written as DNA, the CDR3 is TGTGCCAGCAGCCCCACTAGCGGGAGTATGGGAGAGCAGTACTTC. This chain connects TRBV7-9 to TRBJ2-7; 11 bases align to TRBD2. There are 15 residues in the CDR3. Germline CDR1 is SEHNR and CDR2 is FQNEAQ (reference sequence). Trimming at V came to 5 bases and at J to 7 bases, leaving 10 bases not matched to a gene.

This chain links TRBV19 with TRBJ1-1; D remains unclear. The CDR3 loop spans 13 amino acids. Deletions cut 0 bases from V and 6 bases from J, with 8 bases between. Per germline, CDR1 LNHDA and CDR2 SQIVND (reference sequence). CDR3 bases: TGTGCCAGTAGTATAGATCCGGTGGCTGAAGCTTTCTTT. Translating gives CASSIDPVAEAFF. The full variable domain, completed using reference TRBV19 and TRBJ1-1, is DGGITQSPKYLFRKEGQNVTLSCEQNLNHDAMYWYRQDPGQGLRLIYYSQIVNDFQKGDIAEGYSVSREKKESFPLTVTSAQKNPTAFYLCASSIDPVAEAFFGQGTRLTVV.

V usage is TRBV5-4 and J usage is TRBJ2-1; no firm D call. The germline V gene encodes CDR1 SGHNT and CDR2 YYREEE (reference sequence). The CDR3 loop spans 12 amino acids. Trimming took 4 bases from V and 9 from J, leaving 11 bases between them. This CDR3 reads CASSRDSSEQFF. As DNA, the CDR3 is TGTGCCAGCAGCCGAGACTCCAGTGAGCAGTTCTTC.

The V gene is TRBV11-2, the J gene TRBJ2-7; TRBD2 matches at 8 bases. The junction had 8 bases not matched to a gene; V was cut back by 2 bases and J by 5 bases. Germline values: CDR1 SGHAT, CDR2 FQNNGV. The CDR3 has 15 residues. In DNA, the CDR3 is TGTGCCAGCAGCTTACGCCGGGGGGGATTGAACGAGCAGTACTTC. Protein: CASSLRRGGLNEQYF.

The gene calls are TRBV4-1 and TRBJ2-1; 8 bases line up with TRBD2. The CDR3 consists of 16 residues. The V and J ends lost 3 bases and 7 bases, in that order; junction bases with no gene match: 11. From germline, CDR1 is MGHRA and CDR2 YSYEKL. CDR3 DNA: TGCGCCAGCAGCCACCCGAGAGCGGGAGTGAGAAATGAGCAGTTCTTC. Translating gives CASSHPRAGVRNEQFF.

The J gene is TRBJ2-7, the V gene TRBV5-3; D gene uncertain. TRBV5-3 falls under the ORF class, with uncertain function. This CDR3 contains 15 residues. V was pared by 6 bases and J by 6 bases, with 22 bases between. The chain's CDR3 is CARNLSDGSLLEQYF. CDR3 nucleotides: TGTGCCAGAAACTTATCAGACGGGTCCCTGCTCGAGCAGTACTTC.

The rearrangement uses TRBV13 and TRBJ1-4; TRBD1 agrees at 7 bases. V dropped 4 bases and J dropped 4; count of bases not matched to a gene: 3. CDR1 is PRHDT and CDR2 is FYEKMQ in the germline V gene (reference sequence). This CDR3 comprises 14 residues. The CDR3 DNA is TGTGCCAGCAGCTCGACAGGGAATAATGAAAAACTGTTTTTT. Translation: CASSSTGNNEKLFF.